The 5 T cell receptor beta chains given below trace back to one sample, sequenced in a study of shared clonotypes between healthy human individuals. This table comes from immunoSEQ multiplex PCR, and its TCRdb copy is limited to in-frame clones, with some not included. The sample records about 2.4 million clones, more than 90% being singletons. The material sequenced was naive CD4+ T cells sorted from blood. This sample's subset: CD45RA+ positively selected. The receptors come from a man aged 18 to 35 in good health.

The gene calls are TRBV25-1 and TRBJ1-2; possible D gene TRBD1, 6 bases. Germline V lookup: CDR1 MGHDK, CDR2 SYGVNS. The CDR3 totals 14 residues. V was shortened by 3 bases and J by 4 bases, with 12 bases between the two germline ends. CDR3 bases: TGTGCCAGCAGTGAGGAGGGGGTCAGCTATGGCTACACCTTC. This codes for CASSEEGVSYGYTF.

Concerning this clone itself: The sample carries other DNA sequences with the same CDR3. CDR3 region: CASSLGENTGELFF. The CDR3 DNA sequence: TGCGCCAGCAGCTTGGGGGAAAACACCGGGGAGCTGTTTTTT. The chain combines TRBV5-1 with TRBJ2-2, with no clear D. V lost 0 bases to trimming and J lost 2 bases, with 5 bases between them. This CDR3 has 14 residues. CDR1 and CDR2 from the germline V gene are SGHRS and YFSETQ.

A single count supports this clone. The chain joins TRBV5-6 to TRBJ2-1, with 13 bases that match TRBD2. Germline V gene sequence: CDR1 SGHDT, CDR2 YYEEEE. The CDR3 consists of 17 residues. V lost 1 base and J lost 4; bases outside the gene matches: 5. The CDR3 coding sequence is TGTGCCAGCAGCTTGAGGCCGGGACTAGCGGGGTACAATGAGCAGTTCTTC. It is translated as CASSLRPGLAGYNEQFF.

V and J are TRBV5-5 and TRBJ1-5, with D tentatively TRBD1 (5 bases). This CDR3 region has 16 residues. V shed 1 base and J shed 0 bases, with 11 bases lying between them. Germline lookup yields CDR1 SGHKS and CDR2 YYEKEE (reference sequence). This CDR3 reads CASSLFAGGSNQPQHF. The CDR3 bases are TGTGCCAGCAGCTTGTTCGCGGGGGGTAGCAATCAGCCCCAGCATTTT.

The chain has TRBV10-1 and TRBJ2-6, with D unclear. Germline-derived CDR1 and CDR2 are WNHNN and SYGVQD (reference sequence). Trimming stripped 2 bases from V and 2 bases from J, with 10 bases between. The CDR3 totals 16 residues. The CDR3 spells CASSETRVAGANVLTF. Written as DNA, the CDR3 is TGCGCCAGCAGTGAGACACGGGTTGCTGGGGCCAACGTCCTGACTTTC.